Listed below are T cell receptor beta chains from one sample, sequenced in a study of cytomegalovirus exposure and HLA in healthy donors. Only in-frame clones appear in the TCRdb table, and some are missing; sequencing was by immunoSEQ multiplex PCR. The data show over 150,000 clones, approximately 71% seen once. Sequenced material: PBMCs. The receptors derive from a young woman in good health and CMV-seropositive. Each CDR3 is given with its conserved first and last residue. D genes are given only for firm matches. Size tells how often a clone was seen (once, few, many) or the class of an expanded clone, and some rows leave it out.

size,D,V,J,DNA,CDR3
NA,TRBD1,TRBV11-2,TRBJ2-7,TGTGCCAGCAGCGACACGACAGGGGCGAACTACGAGCAGTACTTC,CASSDTTGANYEQYF
NA,TRBD2,TRBV7-2,TRBJ2-2,TGTGCCAGCAGCCCACTTGGACTAGCGGGGCCCGGGGAGCTGTTTTTT,CASSPLGLAGPGELFF
NA,TRBD2,TRBV9,TRBJ2-1,TGTGCCAGCAGCTCCGGGACTAGCGGGGGCTACAATGAGCAGTTCTTC,CASSSGTSGGYNEQFF
NA,NA,TRBV15,TRBJ1-2,TGTGCCACCAGCCCTAATCTTAACTATGGCTACACCTTC,CATSPNLNYGYTF
NA,NA,TRBV5-6,TRBJ2-7,TGTGCCAGCAGCTTGGGGGCTTTCCCCGAGCAGTACTTC,CASSLGAFPEQYF
NA,NA,TRBV7-2,TRBJ2-6,TGTGCCAGCAGCTTAGTCCGGGTTTCCGGGGCCAACGTCCTGACTTTC,CASSLVRVSGANVLTF
NA,NA,TRBV15,TRBJ2-7,TGTGCCACCAGCAGAGAAGGGGGGACAGCACGCTACGAGCAGTACTTC,CATSREGGTARYEQYF
NA,NA,TRBV6-5,TRBJ1-5,TGTGCCAGCAGTTACGGGGGGGAGGGCAATCAGCCCCAGCATTTT,CASSYGGEGNQPQHF
NA,NA,TRBV5-8,TRBJ1-2,TGTGCCAGCAGCCTTTGGGGCAGAGATAACTATGGCTACACCTTC,CASSLWGRDNYGYTF
NA,NA,TRBV15,TRBJ1-3,TGTGCCACCAGCAGAGATTTGGCCACCTCTGGAAACACCATATATTTT,CATSRDLATSGNTIYF
NA,NA,TRBV4-2,TRBJ2-7,TGTGCCAGCAGCCAAGATGAGAGATCCGGGTTTCGGGGTCGTGGCTACGAGCAGTACTTC,CASSQDERSGFRGRGYEQYF
once,NA,TRBV29-1,TRBJ2-5,TGCAGCGTCCGGGGTTGGCGGGGACAAGAGACCCAGTACTTC,CSVRGWRGQETQYF
NA,NA,TRBV2,TRBJ2-1,TGTGCCAGCAGCAACGGTGAGCAGTTCTTC,CASSNGEQFF
NA,TRBD1,TRBV27,TRBJ1-2,TGTGCCAGCAGTACCACAGGGGATAAAGGCTACACCTTC,CASSTTGDKGYTF
NA,TRBD1,TRBV6-5,TRBJ2-5,TGTGCCAGCAGTTACCGGGGACAGGGGCCTAGGGAGACCCAGTACTTC,CASSYRGQGPRETQYF
NA,NA,TRBV27,TRBJ1-6,TGTGCCAGCACGCTTTCGGTCGGGGATAATTCACCCCTCCACTTT,CASTLSVGDNSPLHF
once,TRBD2,TRBV4-2,TRBJ2-7,TGTGCCAGCAGCCAAGAAGGCCTAGCGGGGGCGCCCTACGAGCAGTACTTC,CASSQEGLAGAPYEQYF
NA,NA,TRBV6-1,TRBJ2-3,TGTGCCGCAAGGGGGGATACGCAGTATTTT,CAARGDTQYF
NA,TRBD1,TRBV6-5,TRBJ1-2,TGTGCCAGCAGCGGGACAGCCGCTAACTATGGCTACACCTTC,CASSGTAANYGYTF
NA,TRBD1,TRBV6-5,TRBJ2-7,TGTGCCAGCAGTTACTCAGGACAGGACTACGAGCAGTACTTC,CASSYSGQDYEQYF
few,TRBD2,TRBV5-1,TRBJ2-1,TGCGCCAGCAGCCTTAGCGGGGGGGCCGTCAATGAGCAGTTCTTC,CASSLSGGAVNEQFF
NA,TRBD1,TRBV5-1,TRBJ1-2,TGCGCCAGCAGCCGGGGACAGTACAACTATGGCTACACCTTC,CASSRGQYNYGYTF
NA,TRBD1,TRBV27,TRBJ1-4,TGTGCCAGTCGGGAAAGACAGGGCGGGACTAATGAAAAACTGTTTTTT,CASRERQGGTNEKLFF
NA,NA,TRBV5-1,TRBJ2-4,TGCGCCAGCAGCTTTACAGAAAACATTCAGTACTTC,CASSFTENIQYF
NA,NA,TRBV5-1,TRBJ1-1,TGCGCCAGCAGCGCTTCGAACGGGAACACTGAAGCTTTCTTT,CASSASNGNTEAFF
NA,TRBD1,TRBV4-3,TRBJ1-6,TGCGCCAGCAGCCAAGAGCCGGGACAGGGGTCACCCCTCCACTTT,CASSQEPGQGSPLHF
NA,NA,TRBV27,TRBJ2-7,TGTGCCAGCAGGCGTGATAGGGGTGGCTACGAGCAGTACTTC,CASRRDRGGYEQYF
once,TRBD1,TRBV18,TRBJ1-1,TGTGCCAGCTCACCATCCCGACAGGGGAGCACTGAAGCTTTCTTT,CASSPSRQGSTEAFF
NA,NA,TRBV30,TRBJ1-1,TGTGCCCTCGACAGGTTGAACACTGAAGCTTTCTTT,CALDRLNTEAFF
NA,TRBD1,TRBV28,TRBJ2-7,TGTGCCAGCAAAACAGGGGCAGGTAAGGGTCCCTACGAGCAGTACTTC,CASKTGAGKGPYEQYF
NA,TRBD2,TRBV4-1,TRBJ2-7,TGCGCCAGCAGCCAAGATTATCTAGCGGGGGGGATCTACGAGCAGTACTTC,CASSQDYLAGGIYEQYF
few,TRBD1,TRBV27,TRBJ2-7,TGTGCCAGCAGGACGGACAGGGCACACGAGCAGTACTTC,CASRTDRAHEQYF
NA,NA,TRBV6-5,TRBJ1-5,TGTGCCAGCAGTTCGGAGGGTGGGAACCGCCAGCATTTT,CASSSEGGNRQHF
NA,TRBD2,TRBV5-4,TRBJ2-3,TGTGCCAGCAGCTCGAGTACACTAGCGGCTAGCACAGATACGCAGTATTTT,CASSSSTLAASTDTQYF
NA,TRBD1,TRBV5-1,TRBJ2-5,TGCGCCAGCAGCTTATTACGGACAGGGAAGCAAGAGACCCAGTACTTC,CASSLLRTGKQETQYF
NA,NA,TRBV27,TRBJ2-1,TGTGCCAGCAGTTTATCGTTCCCTAGCGACAATGAGCAGTTCTTC,CASSLSFPSDNEQFF
NA,TRBD2,TRBV19,TRBJ2-3,TGTGCCAGTACCCTCGGGACTAGCGGGAGTATAGCAGATACGCAGTATTTT,CASTLGTSGSIADTQYF
NA,NA,TRBV6-5,TRBJ1-1,TGTGCCAGCAGTCCGGGGAACACTGAAGCTTTCTTT,CASSPGNTEAFF
NA,TRBD1,TRBV11-2,TRBJ1-6,TGTGCCAGCACCCTCGGGACAGTCTATAATTCACCCCTCCACTTT,CASTLGTVYNSPLHF
NA,TRBD2,TRBV30,TRBJ2-3,TGTGCCTGGGGAGCGGGAGCTAGCACAGATACGCAGTATTTT,CAWGAGASTDTQYF
few,TRBD2,TRBV7-9,TRBJ2-7,TGTGCCAGCAGCCGACTAGCGGGGGAGCAGTACTTC,CASSRLAGEQYF
few,NA,TRBV27,TRBJ2-1,TGTGCCAGCAGTATACAGAAATACAATGAGCAGTTCTTC,CASSIQKYNEQFF
few,NA,TRBV6-1,TRBJ1-4,TGTGCCACCTCCGCTCTTCGGAGGGAAAAACTGTTTTTT,CATSALRREKLFF
NA,NA,TRBV4-2,TRBJ2-7,TGTGCCAGCAGCCAAGATCGGGACGAGCAGTACTTC,CASSQDRDEQYF
NA,NA,TRBV6-1,TRBJ1-6,TGTGCCAGCAGTCCTACAGGGCTTCGGTCACCCCTCCACTTT,CASSPTGLRSPLHF
NA,NA,TRBV6-1,TRBJ2-7,TGTGCCAGCAGTGAAGTGGGCAGGAGCGGCGAGCAGTACTTC,CASSEVGRSGEQYF
NA,NA,TRBV12-5,TRBJ2-3,TGTGCTAGTGGCCTATCGCTCACGCAGTATTTT,CASGLSLTQYF